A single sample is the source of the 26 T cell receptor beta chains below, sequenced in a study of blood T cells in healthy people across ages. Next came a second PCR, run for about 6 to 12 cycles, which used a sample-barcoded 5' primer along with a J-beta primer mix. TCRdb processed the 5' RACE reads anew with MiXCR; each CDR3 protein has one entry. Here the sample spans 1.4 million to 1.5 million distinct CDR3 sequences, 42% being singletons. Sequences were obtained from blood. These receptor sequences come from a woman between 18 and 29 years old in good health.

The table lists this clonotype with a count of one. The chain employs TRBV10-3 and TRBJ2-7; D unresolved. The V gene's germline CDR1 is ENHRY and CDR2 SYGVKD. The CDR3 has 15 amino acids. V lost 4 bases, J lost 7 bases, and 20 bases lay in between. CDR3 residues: CAISGGQPSYNEQYF. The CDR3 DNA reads TGTGCCATCAGTGGTGGTCAGCCCTCCTACAATGAGCAGTACTTC.

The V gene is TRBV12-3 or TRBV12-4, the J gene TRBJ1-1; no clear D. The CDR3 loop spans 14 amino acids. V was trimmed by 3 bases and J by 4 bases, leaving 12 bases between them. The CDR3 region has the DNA TGTGCCAGCAGTTTTACTTGGGGAGCCACTGAAGCTTTCTTT. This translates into CASSFTWGATEAFF.

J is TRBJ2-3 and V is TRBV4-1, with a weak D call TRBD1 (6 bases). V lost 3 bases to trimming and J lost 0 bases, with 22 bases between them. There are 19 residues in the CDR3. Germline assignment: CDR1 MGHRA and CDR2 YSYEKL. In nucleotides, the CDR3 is TGCGCCAGCAGCCAGGAAGATCCGCCGGGACACGCGAGCACAGATACGCAGTATTTT. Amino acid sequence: CASSQEDPPGHASTDTQYF.

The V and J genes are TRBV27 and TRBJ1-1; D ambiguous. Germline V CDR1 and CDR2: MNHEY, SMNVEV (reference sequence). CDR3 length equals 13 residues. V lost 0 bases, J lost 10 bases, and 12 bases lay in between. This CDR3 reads CASSLSIVTSAFF. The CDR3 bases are TGTGCCAGCAGTTTATCGATTGTCACATCAGCTTTCTTT.

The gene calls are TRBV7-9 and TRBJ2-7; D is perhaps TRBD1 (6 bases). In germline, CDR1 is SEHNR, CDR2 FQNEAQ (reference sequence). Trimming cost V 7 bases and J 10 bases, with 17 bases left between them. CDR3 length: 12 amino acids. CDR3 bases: TGTGCCAGCACCTCAGGGGCATACTCCCAGTACTTC. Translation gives CASTSGAYSQYF.

Here the CDR3 reads CASSKGVAEAFF. CDR3 bases: TGTGCCAGCAGTAAGGGGGTTGCTGAAGCTTTCTTT. The genes are TRBV12-3 or TRBV12-4 and TRBJ1-1; D is perhaps TRBD1 (6 bases). V was clipped by 5 bases and J by 6 bases, with 10 bases between them. CDR3 length: 12 amino acids.

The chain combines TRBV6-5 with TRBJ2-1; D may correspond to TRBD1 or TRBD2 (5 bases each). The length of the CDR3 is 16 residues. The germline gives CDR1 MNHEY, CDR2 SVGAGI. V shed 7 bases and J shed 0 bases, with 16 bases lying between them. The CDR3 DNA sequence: TGTGCCAGCACCCCTTCCGGGACCAGCTCCTACAATGAGCAGTTCTTC. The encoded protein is CASTPSGTSSYNEQFF.

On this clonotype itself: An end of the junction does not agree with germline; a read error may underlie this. The CDR3 sequence is CASSPQYGSGSTF. CDR3 bases: TGTGCCAGCAGCCCGCAATACGGGAGCGGCTCCACCTTC. The chain has TRBV6-6 and TRBJ1-2; D not certain. CDR1 and CDR2 from the germline V gene are MNHNY and SVGAGI (reference sequence). The CDR3 spans 13 residues.

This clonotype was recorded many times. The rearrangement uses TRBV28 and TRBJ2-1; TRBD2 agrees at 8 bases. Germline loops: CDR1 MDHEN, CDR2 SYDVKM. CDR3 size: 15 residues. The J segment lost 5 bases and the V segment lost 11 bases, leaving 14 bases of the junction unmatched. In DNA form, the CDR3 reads TGTGCCGGACGGGACGGGGGGGCCGTAAACAATGAGCAGTTCTTC. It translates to CAGRDGGAVNNEQFF.

In DNA, the CDR3 is TGCAGTGCTGCAGGGGGGGGATCCTACGAGCAGTACTTC. Encoded protein: CSAAGGGSYEQYF. The gene calls are TRBV20-1 and TRBJ2-7, with D perhaps being TRBD1 or TRBD2 (7 bases each). The length of the CDR3 is 13 residues. Germline CDR1 is DFQATT and CDR2 is SNEGSKA (reference sequence). The V and J ends lost 5 bases and 1 base respectively, with 12 bases between them.

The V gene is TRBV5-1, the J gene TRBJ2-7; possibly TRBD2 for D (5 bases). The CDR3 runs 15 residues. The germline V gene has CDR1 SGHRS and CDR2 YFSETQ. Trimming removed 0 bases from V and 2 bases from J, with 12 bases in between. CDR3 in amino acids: CASSLAVAPTYEQYF. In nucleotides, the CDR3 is TGCGCCAGCAGCTTGGCTGTAGCGCCGACCTACGAGCAGTACTTC. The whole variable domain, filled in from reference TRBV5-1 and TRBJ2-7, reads KAGVTQTPRYLIKTRGQQVTLSCSPISGHRSVSWYQQTPGQGLQFLFEYFSETQRNKGNFPGRFSGRQFSNSRSEMNVSTLELGDSALYLCASSLAVAPTYEQYFGPGTRLTVT.

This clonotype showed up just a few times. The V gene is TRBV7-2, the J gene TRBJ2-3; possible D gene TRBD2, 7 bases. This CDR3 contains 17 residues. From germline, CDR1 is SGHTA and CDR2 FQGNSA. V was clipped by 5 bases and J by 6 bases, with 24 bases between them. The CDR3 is CASSLNIGGDQYDTQYF. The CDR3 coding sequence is TGTGCCAGCAGCCTTAATATAGGGGGGGATCAGTATGATACGCAGTATTTT.

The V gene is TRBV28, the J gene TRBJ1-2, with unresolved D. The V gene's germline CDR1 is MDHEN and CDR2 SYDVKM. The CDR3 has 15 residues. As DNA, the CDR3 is TGTGCTACCACACCAGGCCCGGGTTTGAACTATGGCTACACCTTC. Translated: CATTPGPGLNYGYTF.

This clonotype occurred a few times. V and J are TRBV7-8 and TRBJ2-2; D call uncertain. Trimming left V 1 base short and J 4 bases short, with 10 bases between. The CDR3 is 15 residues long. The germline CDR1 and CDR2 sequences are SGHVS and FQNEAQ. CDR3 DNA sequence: TGTGCCAGCAGCTTAGAGTCATGGGGCACCGGGGAGCTGTTTTTT. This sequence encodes CASSLESWGTGELFF. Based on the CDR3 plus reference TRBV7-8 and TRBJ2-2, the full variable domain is GAGVSQSPRYKVAKRGQDVALRCDPISGHVSLFWYQQALGQGPEFLTYFQNEAQLDKSGLPSDRFFAERPEGSVSTLKIQRTQQEDSAVYLCASSLESWGTGELFFGEGSRLTVL.

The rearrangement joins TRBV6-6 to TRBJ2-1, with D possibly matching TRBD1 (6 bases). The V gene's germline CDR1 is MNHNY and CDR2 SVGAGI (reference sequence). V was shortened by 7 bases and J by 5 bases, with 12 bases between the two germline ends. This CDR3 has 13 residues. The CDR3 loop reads CASNPGVNNEQFF. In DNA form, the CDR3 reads TGTGCCAGCAATCCAGGGGTTAACAATGAGCAGTTCTTC.

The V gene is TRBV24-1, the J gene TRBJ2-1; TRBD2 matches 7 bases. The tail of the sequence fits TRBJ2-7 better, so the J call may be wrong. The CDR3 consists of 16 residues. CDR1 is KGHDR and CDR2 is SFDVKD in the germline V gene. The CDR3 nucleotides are TGTGCCACCAGTGGGTCACTAGCGTCCTCCTACAATGAGCAGTACTTC. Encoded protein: CATSGSLASSYNEQYF.

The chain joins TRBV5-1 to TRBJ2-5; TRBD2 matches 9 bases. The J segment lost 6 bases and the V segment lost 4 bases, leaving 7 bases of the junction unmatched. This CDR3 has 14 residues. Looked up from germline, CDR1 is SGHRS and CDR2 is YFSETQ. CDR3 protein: CASSGWTSDKTQYF. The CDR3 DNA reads TGCGCCAGCAGCGGGTGGACTAGCGATAAGACCCAGTACTTC.

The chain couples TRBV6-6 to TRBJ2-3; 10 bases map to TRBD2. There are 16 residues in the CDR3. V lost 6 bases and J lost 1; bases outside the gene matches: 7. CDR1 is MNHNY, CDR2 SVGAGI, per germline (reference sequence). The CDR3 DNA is TGTGCCAGCAGAACCACTAGCGGGGACCGCACAGATACGCAGTATTTT. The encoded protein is CASRTTSGDRTDTQYF.

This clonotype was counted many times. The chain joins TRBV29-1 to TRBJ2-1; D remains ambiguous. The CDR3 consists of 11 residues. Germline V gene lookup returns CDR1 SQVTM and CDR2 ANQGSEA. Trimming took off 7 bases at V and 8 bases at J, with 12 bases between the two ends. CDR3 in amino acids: CSGLHIHEQFF. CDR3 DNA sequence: TGCAGCGGACTCCATATCCATGAGCAGTTCTTC.

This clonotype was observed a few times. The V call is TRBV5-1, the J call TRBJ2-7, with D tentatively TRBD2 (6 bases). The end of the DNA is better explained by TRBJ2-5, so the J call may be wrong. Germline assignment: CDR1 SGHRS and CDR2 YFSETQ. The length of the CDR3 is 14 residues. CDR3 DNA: TGCGCCAGCAGCTTGGAACTAGCCTCAGAGACCCAGTACTTC. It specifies CASSLELASETQYF.

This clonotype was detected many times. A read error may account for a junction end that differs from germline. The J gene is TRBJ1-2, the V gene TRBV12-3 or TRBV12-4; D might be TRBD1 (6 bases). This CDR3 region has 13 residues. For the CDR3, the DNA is TGTGCCAGCAGCTTAGGCAGGGGCTATGGCTACACCTTC. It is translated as CASSLGRGYGYTF.

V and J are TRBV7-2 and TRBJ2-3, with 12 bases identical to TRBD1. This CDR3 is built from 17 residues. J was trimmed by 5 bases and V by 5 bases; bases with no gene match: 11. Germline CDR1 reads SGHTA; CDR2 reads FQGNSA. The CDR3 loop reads CASSPRWGTGGEDTQYF. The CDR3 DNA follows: TGTGCCAGCAGCCCTCGGTGGGGGACAGGGGGCGAAGATACGCAGTATTTT.

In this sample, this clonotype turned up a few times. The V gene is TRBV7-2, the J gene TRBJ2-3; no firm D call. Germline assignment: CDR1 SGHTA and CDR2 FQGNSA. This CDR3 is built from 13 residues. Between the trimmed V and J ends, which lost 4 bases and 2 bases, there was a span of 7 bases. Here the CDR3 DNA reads TGTGCCAGCAGCTCTTCTGTCACAGATACGCAGTATTTT. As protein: CASSSSVTDTQYF.

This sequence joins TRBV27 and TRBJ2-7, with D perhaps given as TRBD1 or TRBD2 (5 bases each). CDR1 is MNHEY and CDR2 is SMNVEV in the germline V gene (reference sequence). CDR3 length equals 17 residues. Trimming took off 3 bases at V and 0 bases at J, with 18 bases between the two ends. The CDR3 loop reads CASSFRSATGTSYEQYF. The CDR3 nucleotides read TGTGCCAGCAGTTTCCGTAGTGCGACCGGGACCTCCTACGAGCAGTACTTC.

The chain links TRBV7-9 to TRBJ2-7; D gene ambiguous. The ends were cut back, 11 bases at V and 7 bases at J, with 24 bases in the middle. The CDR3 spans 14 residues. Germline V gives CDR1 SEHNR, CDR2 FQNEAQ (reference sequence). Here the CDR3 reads CAGNLPGGPMEQYF. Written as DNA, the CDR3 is TGTGCCGGCAACCTTCCAGGCGGACCTATGGAGCAGTACTTC.

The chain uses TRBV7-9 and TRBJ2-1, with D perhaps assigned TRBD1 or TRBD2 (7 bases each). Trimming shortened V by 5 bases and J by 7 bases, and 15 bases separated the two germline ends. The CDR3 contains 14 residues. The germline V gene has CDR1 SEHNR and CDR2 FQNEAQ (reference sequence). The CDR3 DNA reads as TGTGCCAGCAGCGCAGGGGGGGGGGAAAATGAGCAGTTCTTC. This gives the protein CASSAGGGENEQFF.